Listed below are T cell receptor beta chains from one sample, sequenced in a study of blood T cell repertoires in COVID-19. Sequencing was performed with immunoSEQ multiplex PCR; in TCRdb, only in-frame clones are kept and a portion is missing. The table includes just over 650,000 clones, 70% to 90% detected once. The sequenced material came from peripheral blood. All receptors derive from a woman under 30 with acute or convalescent COVID-19. The CDR3 runs from the conserved cysteine through the conserved F or W. A D gene is named only where the DNA matches it firmly. For some rows the clone size is stated as once, few or many, or as a class when expanded; others skip it.

d_gene,j_gene,v_gene,abundance,CDR3aa,CDR3nt
.,TRBJ1-5,TRBV14,.,CASSQGGLSNQPQHF,TGTGCCAGCAGCCAAGGGGGCTTGAGCAATCAGCCCCAGCATTTT
TRBD1,TRBJ1-1,TRBV18,.,CASSPEDRGGSEAFF,TGTGCCAGCTCACCGGAGGACAGGGGGGGAAGTGAAGCTTTCTTT
.,TRBJ2-1,TRBV2,.,CASSEAWAQGLSYNEQFF,TGTGCCAGCAGTGAAGCGTGGGCCCAGGGGCTATCCTACAATGAGCAGTTCTTC
.,TRBJ2-3,TRBV11-2,.,CASSPPFGTDTQYF,TGTGCCAGCAGCCCCCCGTTCGGCACAGATACGCAGTATTTT
TRBD1,TRBJ1-1,TRBV27,.,CASSLSQGGTEAFF,TGTGCCAGCAGTTTATCGCAGGGGGGTACTGAAGCTTTCTTT
TRBD1,TRBJ2-1,TRBV7-9,.,CASSLTGVNEQFF,TGTGCCAGCAGCTTGACAGGGGTCAATGAGCAGTTCTTC
TRBD2,TRBJ2-7,TRBV4-2,.,CASSQETSASSYEQYF,TGTGCCAGCAGCCAAGAGACTAGCGCTAGCTCCTACGAGCAGTACTTC
TRBD2,TRBJ2-7,TRBV30,once,CAWSVRASGGVSYEQYF,TGTGCCTGGAGTGTACGTGCTAGCGGGGGGGTTTCCTACGAGCAGTACTTC
TRBD2,TRBJ2-1,TRBV4-2,.,CASSQLAGGHVEQFF,TGTGCCAGCAGCCAACTAGCGGGGGGGCATGTAGAGCAGTTCTTC
.,TRBJ1-2,TRBV4-3,.,CASSRIGEGGYTF,TGCGCCAGCAGCCGCATAGGGGAGGGTGGCTACACCTTC
TRBD1,TRBJ2-3,TRBV19,.,CASSTWTGRTDTQYF,TGTGCCAGTAGTACCTGGACAGGGCGTACAGATACGCAGTATTTT
.,TRBJ2-2,TRBV7-3,.,CASDSAKRRGLGDTGELFF,TGTGCCAGCGACTCGGCAAAACGACGGGGGTTGGGGGACACCGGGGAGCTGTTTTTT
TRBD2,TRBJ2-3,TRBV10-2,.,CASSGATSGGHTDTQYF,TGCGCCAGCAGTGGGGCTACTAGCGGGGGCCACACAGATACGCAGTATTTT
.,TRBJ1-4,TRBV24-1,.,CATSAYGEKLFF,TGTGCCACCAGTGCGTACGGTGAAAAACTGTTTTTT
TRBD1,TRBJ1-2,TRBV20-1,.,CSASDSYGTGLYGYTF,TGCAGTGCCAGTGATTCTTACGGGACAGGGTTATACGGCTACACCTTC
.,TRBJ1-1,TRBV5-1,.,CASSLGAANTEAFF,TGCGCCAGCAGCTTGGGGGCCGCGAACACTGAAGCTTTCTTT
TRBD1,TRBJ2-2,TRBV5-1,.,CASSRTGGDTGELFF,TGCGCCAGCAGTAGGACAGGGGGTGACACCGGGGAGCTGTTTTTT
TRBD1,TRBJ2-4,TRBV27,.,CASRGQGIWNF,TGTGCCAGCCGGGGACAGGGAATATGGAACTTC
TRBD1,TRBJ1-6,TRBV7-3,.,CASSLKGPDRAHSSPLHF,TGTGCCAGCAGCTTAAAAGGACCGGACAGGGCGCATAGTTCACCCCTCCACTTT
TRBD1,TRBJ1-4,TRBV6-5,.,CASSYSGTGVEKLFF,TGTGCCAGCAGTTACTCCGGGACAGGGGTTGAAAAACTGTTTTTT
.,TRBJ2-1,TRBV28,.,CASSLLGGQFF,TGTGCCAGCAGTTTATTGGGGGGGCAGTTCTTC
.,TRBJ1-5,TRBV15,once,CATSRGVQGLDQPQHF,TGTGCCACCAGCAGAGGGGTCCAGGGCCTCGATCAGCCCCAGCATTTT
TRBD2,TRBJ2-5,TRBV11-2,.,CASSSGVISGGMETQYF,TGTGCCAGCAGCAGCGGGGTTATTAGCGGGGGAATGGAGACCCAGTACTTC
TRBD1,TRBJ2-1,TRBV27,.,CASSSLRTGGEDDEQFF,TGTGCCAGCAGTTCCCTCCGAACAGGGGGCGAAGACGATGAGCAGTTCTTC
.,TRBJ2-7,TRBV7-2,.,CASSLADRYYEQYF,TGTGCCAGCAGCTTAGCTGACAGATACTACGAGCAGTACTTC
.,TRBJ1-2,TRBV3-1/TRBV3-2,.,CASSQGALGGYGYTF,TGTGCCAGCAGCCAAGGTGCCCTGGGAGGCTATGGCTACACCTTC
TRBD1,TRBJ1-1,TRBV27,.,CASSLGTGGTEAFF,TGTGCCAGCAGTCTAGGGACAGGGGGCACTGAAGCTTTCTTT
.,TRBJ1-2,TRBV15,.,CATSRGGREDGGYTF,TGTGCCACCAGCAGAGGGGGGAGGGAGGATGGTGGCTACACCTTC
TRBD1,TRBJ1-4,TRBV15,few,CATSINRGSYEKLFF,TGTGCCACCAGCATCAACAGGGGGAGTTATGAAAAACTGTTTTTT
.,TRBJ2-4,TRBV6-2/TRBV6-3,.,CASSYLTYRMGANIQYF,TGTGCCAGCAGTTACTTAACTTACAGGATGGGTGCGAACATTCAGTACTTC
TRBD2,TRBJ2-1,TRBV6-1,.,CASSEQGRGGNEQFF,TGTGCCAGCAGTGAACAGGGGCGGGGGGGGAATGAGCAGTTCTTC
.,TRBJ1-1,TRBV15,.,CATPRAEGPNTEAFF,TGTGCCACTCCTAGAGCGGAAGGCCCGAACACTGAAGCTTTCTTT
.,TRBJ2-7,TRBV7-9,.,CASIVGVEPRGNSYEQYF,TGTGCCAGCATTGTAGGAGTCGAACCTCGGGGGAACTCCTACGAGCAGTACTTC
.,TRBJ2-2,TRBV5-4,.,CASSRTGSGTGELFF,TGTGCCAGCAGCCGAACAGGGTCGGGCACCGGGGAGCTGTTTTTT
TRBD2,TRBJ2-3,TRBV5-1,.,CASLAGEYTDTQYF,TGCGCCAGCCTAGCGGGGGAGTACACAGATACGCAGTATTTT
.,TRBJ1-4,TRBV6-6,.,CASSYREGEKLFF,TGTGCCAGCAGTTACAGGGAGGGTGAAAAACTGTTTTTT
TRBD2,TRBJ2-5,TRBV2,.,CASSGGGGRGETQYF,TGTGCCAGCAGTGGCGGCGGGGGGCGCGGTGAGACCCAGTACTTC
.,TRBJ1-2,TRBV5-1,.,CASSLEQRYGYTF,TGCGCCAGCAGCTTGGAACAACGCTATGGCTACACCTTC
TRBD1,TRBJ1-2,TRBV20-1,.,CSAGTVDGYTF,TGCAGTGCTGGGACAGTAGATGGCTACACCTTC
.,TRBJ1-2,TRBV27,few,CASSPPPGTPSWGYTF,TGTGCCAGCAGTCCCCCCCCAGGGACTCCTTCATGGGGCTACACCTTC
TRBD1,TRBJ1-2,TRBV7-2,few,CASSLTGGDSHGYTF,TGTGCCAGCAGCTTAACAGGGGGCGACTCCCATGGCTACACCTTC
TRBD2,TRBJ2-1,TRBV3-1/TRBV3-2,.,CASRPPGLAEGEQFF,TGTGCCAGCAGGCCCCCGGGACTAGCGGAAGGAGAGCAGTTCTTC
.,TRBJ1-2,TRBV6-6,once,CASSYTQASNYGYTF,TGTGCCAGCAGTTACACCCAGGCTTCTAACTATGGCTACACCTTC
.,TRBJ1-4,TRBV2,.,CASSERDEKLFF,TGTGCCAGCAGTGAACGAGATGAAAAACTGTTTTTT
TRBD1,TRBJ1-2,TRBV6-5,.,CASKFADRSYGYTF,TGTGCCAGCAAGTTTGCGGACAGGAGCTATGGCTACACCTTC
.,TRBJ2-1,TRBV6-4,.,CASSDSVGDSDNEQFF,TGTGCCAGCAGTGACTCGGTAGGGGACTCGGACAATGAGCAGTTCTTC
.,TRBJ2-3,TRBV3-1/TRBV3-2,.,CASSQVDLPTQYF,TGTGCCAGCAGCCAAGTAGACTTACCTACGCAGTATTTT
TRBD1,TRBJ1-6,TRBV30,.,CAWRSQGAWNSPLHF,TGTGCCTGGAGGTCACAGGGGGCCTGGAATTCACCCCTCCACTTT
.,TRBJ2-2,TRBV28,.,CASKLSPYTGELFF,TGTGCCAGCAAGTTGAGCCCTTACACCGGGGAGCTGTTTTTT
TRBD2,TRBJ2-1,TRBV30,.,CAWSVGGAGDEQFF,TGTGCCTGGAGTGTGGGAGGGGCTGGGGATGAGCAGTTCTTC
.,TRBJ1-2,TRBV5-6,.,CASSLYTGRYGYTF,TGTGCCAGCAGCTTGTATACAGGCAGATATGGCTACACCTTC